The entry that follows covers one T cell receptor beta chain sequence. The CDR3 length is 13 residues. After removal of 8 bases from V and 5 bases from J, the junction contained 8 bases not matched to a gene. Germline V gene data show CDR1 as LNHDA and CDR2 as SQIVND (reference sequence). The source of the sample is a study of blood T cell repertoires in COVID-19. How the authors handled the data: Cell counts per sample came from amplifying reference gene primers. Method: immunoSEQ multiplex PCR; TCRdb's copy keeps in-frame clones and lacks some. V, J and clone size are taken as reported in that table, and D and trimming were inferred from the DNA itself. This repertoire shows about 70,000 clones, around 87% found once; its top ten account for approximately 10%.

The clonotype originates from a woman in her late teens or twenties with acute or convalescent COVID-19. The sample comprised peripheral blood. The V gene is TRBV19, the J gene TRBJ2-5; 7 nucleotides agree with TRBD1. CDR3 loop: CASSDRAWETQYF. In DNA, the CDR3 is TGTGCCAGTTCAGACAGGGCCTGGGAGACCCAGTACTTC. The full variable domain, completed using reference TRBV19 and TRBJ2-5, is DGGITQSPKYLFRKEGQNVTLSCEQNLNHDAMYWYRQDPGQGLRLIYYSQIVNDFQKGDIAEGYSVSREKKESFPLTVTSAQKNPTAFYLCASSDRAWETQYFGPGTRLLVL.